Reported below is one TCR beta chain. This entry comes from a study of cytomegalovirus exposure and HLA in healthy donors. Study background: Of all 400 or so donors who were genotyped, roughly 81% belonged to the Caucasian-associated ancestry cluster.

Primers included in the PCR were 60 Vbeta and 13 Jbeta primers. As processed by the authors: As a later analysis found, there were approximately 80 million unique TCR beta chains, of which roughly 11 million were shared. Measured with immunoSEQ multiplex PCR; TCRdb has only the in-frame clones, and not every one. The V and J calls and clone size were taken over from that table, and D and trimming were inferred from the DNA. The sample has some 65,000 clones, 62% seen once. Samples came from healthy bone marrow donors. The V and J ends lost 4 bases and 1 base, in that order; junction bases with no gene match: 7. In germline, CDR1 is LGHNA, CDR2 YNFKEQ. The CDR3 spans 16 residues.

The chain employs TRBV4-2 and TRBJ2-3; 8 bases match TRBD1. The source of this sequence is a young man in good health and CMV-seronegative. Source material: PBMCs. CDR3 sequence (DNA): TGTGCCAGCAGCCCACGAACGGGACAGGGCACAGATACGCAGTATTTT. This sequence encodes CASSPRTGQGTDTQYF.